Listed below are T cell receptor beta chains from one sample, sequenced in a study of early T cells in non-severe SARS-CoV-2 infection. TCRdb re-analysed the 5' RACE reads in MiXCR, keeping a single row per CDR3 protein. Counted here are 100,000 or so distinct CDR3 sequences, 16% occurring once; the ten biggest clones make up about 5%. Source: whole blood, taken at baseline. The receptors stem from an adult who was a healthcare worker with PCR-confirmed SARS-CoV-2 infection or an uninfected control (not recorded which). Both conserved end residues are part of each CDR3. The D gene is left open where the match is weak. Size is omitted from some rows. Given values are once, few, many or a class for expanded clones.

>TRBD2|TRBV2|many|TRBJ2-1
CASFGTSGNEQFF
TGTGCCAGCTTTGGGACTAGCGGAAATGAGCAGTTCTTC
>-|TRBV12-3/TRBV12-4|many|TRBJ1-5
CASSLTALGQPQLF
TGTGCCAGCAGTTTAACGGCCCTGGGGCAGCCCCAGCTTTTT
>TRBD2|TRBV10-3|many|TRBJ2-3
CAISAGGGYTDTQYF
TGTGCCATCAGTGCGGGCGGGGGATACACAGATACGCAGTATTTT
>-|TRBV11-2|-|TRBJ2-7
CASSLEVTYEQYF
TGTGCCAGCAGCTTAGAAGTTACCTACGAGCAGTACTTC
>-|TRBV5-4|once|TRBJ2-1
CASSCSGSDEQFF
TGTGCCAGCAGCTGCTCGGGGTCGGATGAGCAGTTCTTC
>-|TRBV28|few|TRBJ1-2
CASRISAGATYGYTF
TGTGCCAGCAGAATATCGGCGGGGGCTACCTATGGCTACACCTTC
>-|TRBV6-2/TRBV6-3|few|TRBJ1-1
CASSYHPGNTEAFF
TGTGCCAGCAGTTACCATCCGGGGAACACTGAAGCTTTCTTT
>TRBD1|TRBV7-2|-|TRBJ2-2
CASNLGQGGTGELFF
TGTGCCAGCAACCTAGGACAGGGTGGGACCGGGGAGCTGTTTTTT
>-|TRBV18|-|TRBJ2-5
CASSPTGDPKYQETQYF
TGTGCCAGCTCACCGACCGGGGACCCCAAGTACCAAGAGACCCAGTACTTC
>-|TRBV7-2|-|TRBJ2-3
CASNLKPGPTKDTQYF
TGTGCCAGCAACTTAAAACCGGGACCCACCAAAGATACGCAGTATTTT
>-|TRBV5-1|-|TRBJ2-5
CASRQGSKETQYF
TGCGCCAGCAGGCAGGGGTCAAAAGAGACCCAGTACTTC
>-|TRBV13|few|TRBJ1-3
CASSWGTNTIYF
TGTGCCAGCAGCTGGGGGACGAACACCATATATTTT
>TRBD2|TRBV10-3|-|TRBJ2-3
CAILAGGQDTQYF
TGTGCCATATTAGCGGGGGGGCAAGATACGCAGTATTTT
>TRBD2|TRBV28|-|TRBJ2-1
CASSSSGTSGRAFNDEQFF
TGTGCCAGCAGTTCCTCCGGGACTAGCGGGAGGGCCTTCAATGATGAGCAGTTCTTC
>-|TRBV12-3/TRBV12-4|-|TRBJ2-1
CASVRGEKAGSEQFF
TGTGCCAGCGTACGAGGTGAAAAGGCGGGAAGTGAGCAGTTCTTC
>TRBD2|TRBV18|-|TRBJ2-1
CASSLTSGEYNEQFF
TGTGCCAGCTCATTGACTAGCGGGGAATACAATGAGCAGTTCTTC
>-|TRBV6-5|many|TRBJ2-5
CASSYSSGQETQYF
TGTGCCAGCAGTTACTCGTCGGGTCAAGAGACCCAGTACTTC